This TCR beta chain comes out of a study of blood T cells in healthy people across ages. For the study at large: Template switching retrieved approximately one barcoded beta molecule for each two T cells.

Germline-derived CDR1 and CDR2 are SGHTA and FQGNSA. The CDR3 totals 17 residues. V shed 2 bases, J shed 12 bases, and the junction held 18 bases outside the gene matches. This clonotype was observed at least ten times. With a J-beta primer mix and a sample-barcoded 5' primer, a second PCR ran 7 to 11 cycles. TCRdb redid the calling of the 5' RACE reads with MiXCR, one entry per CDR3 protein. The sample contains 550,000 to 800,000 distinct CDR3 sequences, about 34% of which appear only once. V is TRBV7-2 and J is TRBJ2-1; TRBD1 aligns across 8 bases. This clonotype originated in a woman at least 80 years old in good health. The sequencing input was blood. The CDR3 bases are TGTGCCAGCAGCTTAATCGGACAGGGTACCCCGGGGGCAGGGCAGTTCTTC. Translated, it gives CASSLIGQGTPGAGQFF.